The next 23 T cell receptor beta chains were all read from a single sample in a study of blood T cell repertoires in COVID-19. Produced via immunoSEQ multiplex PCR; TCRdb's table is partial and in-frame only. Among under 200,000 clones listed, 70% to 90% were seen once. The sample comprised peripheral blood. These receptor sequences come from a woman in her 50s with COVID-19, enrolled during active disease.

The rearrangement uses TRBV7-8 and TRBJ1-1; the D is unclear. The CDR3 totals 13 residues. The germline CDR1 and CDR2 sequences are SGHVS and FQNEAQ. Trimming shortened V by 3 bases and J by 5 bases, and 10 bases separated the two germline ends. CDR3 protein: CASSFRGQTEAFF. The CDR3 bases are TGTGCCAGCAGCTTCCGGGGTCAGACTGAAGCTTTCTTT.

This rearrangement joins TRBV5-1 to TRBJ2-7; D is possibly TRBD1 (6 bases). In germline, CDR1 is SGHRS, CDR2 YFSETQ. V lost 2 bases to trimming and J lost 4 bases, with 16 bases between them. The CDR3 totals 15 residues. The CDR3 spells CASSLTGRYPYEQYF. CDR3 nucleotides: TGCGCCAGCAGCTTAACAGGGCGGTACCCGTACGAGCAGTACTTC.

Worth noting for this clone: Within the sample, other DNA sequences also encode this same CDR3. This rearrangement joins TRBV28 to TRBJ2-3; 10 nucleotides align to TRBD2. V lost 4 bases to trimming and J lost 8 bases; unmatched junction nucleotides: 6. The CDR3 length is 14 residues. CDR1 is MDHEN, CDR2 SYDVKM, per germline. The CDR3 DNA sequence: TGTGCCAGCAGTTCTAGCGGGGGCTCAGGTACGCAGTATTTT. Protein: CASSSSGGSGTQYF.

The rearrangement joins TRBV6-5 to TRBJ1-4, with 9 bases fitting TRBD1. Germline V gene sequence: CDR1 MNHEY, CDR2 SVGAGI. CDR3 length: 14 amino acids. The V segment lost 8 bases and the J segment 7 bases; nucleotides outside the gene matches: 8. Here the CDR3 DNA reads TGTGCCAGCGGGGGATCGGACAGGGGTGAAAAACTGTTTTTT. Protein sequence: CASGGSDRGEKLFF.

The chain links TRBV7-2 to TRBJ2-2; 9 bases align to TRBD2. The CDR3 sequence is 15 residues long. Germline V gives CDR1 SGHTA, CDR2 FQGNSA. V was pared by 3 bases and J by 6 bases, with 5 bases of the junction left unmatched. As DNA, the CDR3 is TGTGCCAGCAGCTTGGGGACTAGCCTCGCCGGGGAGCTGTTTTTT. Its protein product is CASSLGTSLAGELFF.

The CDR3 here is CASSLRAGTNTGELFF. CDR3 bases: TGTGCCAGCAGCCTTCGGGCAGGGACGAACACCGGGGAGCTGTTTTTT. V usage is TRBV9 and J usage is TRBJ2-2; weak D call: TRBD1 (5 bases). The CDR3 consists of 16 residues. Trimming cost V 4 bases and J 0 bases, with 13 bases left between them. Germline-derived CDR1 and CDR2 are SGDLS and YYNGEE.

The chain employs TRBV5-1 and TRBJ2-1, with D maybe TRBD1 (5 bases). Trimming removed 3 bases from V and 6 bases from J, with 10 bases in between. The CDR3 has 13 residues. CDR1 is SGHRS and CDR2 is YFSETQ in the germline V gene. CDR3 region: CASSSGGANEQFF. In DNA form, the CDR3 reads TGCGCCAGCAGCTCAGGTGGGGCCAATGAGCAGTTCTTC.

The chain joins TRBV6-5 to TRBJ2-7, with 8 nucleotides matching TRBD2. Looked up from germline, CDR1 is MNHEY and CDR2 is SVGAGI. After removal of 6 bases from V and 3 bases from J, the junction contained 7 bases not matched to a gene. The CDR3 runs 14 residues. This chain's CDR3 is CASRDAGGLYEQYF. The DNA of the CDR3 is TGTGCCAGCAGGGACGCGGGGGGACTCTACGAGCAGTACTTC.

This chain links TRBV10-3 with TRBJ1-6; the D is unclear. Between the trimmed V and J ends, which lost 3 bases and 5 bases, there was a span of 5 bases. CDR3 length equals 13 residues. Looked up from germline, CDR1 is ENHRY and CDR2 is SYGVKD. The DNA of the CDR3 is TGTGCCATCAGTGACAGTAATAATTCACCCCTCCACTTT. Translating it yields CAISDSNNSPLHF.

The rearrangement uses TRBV2 and TRBJ2-3; the match to TRBD2 covers 8 bases. The germline V gene has CDR1 SNHLY and CDR2 FYNNEI. The CDR3 has 14 residues. The V segment lost 7 bases and the J segment 2 bases; nucleotides outside the gene matches: 5. The CDR3 DNA reads as TGTGCCAGCAAACTAGCGGAGATCACAGATACGCAGTATTTT. Translating gives CASKLAEITDTQYF.

This chain connects TRBV28 to TRBJ1-2; maybe TRBD1 (5 bases). The CDR3 spans 13 residues. V dropped 6 bases and J dropped 3 bases, with 11 bases sitting between them. Germline CDR1 is MDHEN and CDR2 is SYDVKM. This CDR3 is CASSRSGYYGYTF. The CDR3 DNA reads as TGTGCCAGCAGCCGATCAGGGTACTATGGCTACACCTTC.

This clone was observed a single time. The chain recombines TRBV6-5 with TRBJ1-2; 9 nucleotides match TRBD1. Germline CDR1 and CDR2: MNHEY and SVGAGI. This CDR3 is built from 14 residues. J gave up 2 bases and V 6 bases, and 4 bases lay outside the gene matches. DNA of the CDR3: TGTGCCAGCAGCCCCGGGACAGGGAACTATGGCTACACCTTC. As protein: CASSPGTGNYGYTF.

In its sample, this clone was seen a few times. V and J are TRBV4-3 and TRBJ1-1, with 8 positions matching TRBD1. Germline assignment: CDR1 LGHNA and CDR2 YSLEER. CDR3 size: 18 residues. V was clipped by 0 bases and J by 5 bases; unmatched bases: 14. The CDR3 region is CASSQEESSGGAWTEAFF. CDR3 nucleotides: TGCGCCAGCAGCCAAGAGGAGTCTTCAGGGGGCGCATGGACTGAAGCTTTCTTT.

This chain connects TRBV12-3 or TRBV12-4 to TRBJ1-2; D is unclear. Deletions cut 3 bases from V and 8 bases from J, with 10 bases between. CDR3 length: 12 amino acids. This CDR3 reads CASSLELGGYTF. The CDR3 DNA is TGTGCCAGCAGTTTGGAGTTAGGAGGCTACACCTTC.

This clone was recorded once. This chain connects TRBV30 to TRBJ2-3; the match to TRBD2 covers 7 bases. CDR3 length: 14 residues. Looked up from germline, CDR1 is GTSNPN and CDR2 is SVGIG (reference sequence). Trimming cost V 0 bases and J 0 bases; bases outside gene matches: 0. CDR3 coding DNA: TGTGCCTGGAGTGTGGGAGGGAGCACAGATACGCAGTATTTT. This encodes CAWSVGGSTDTQYF.

The chain couples TRBV18 to TRBJ1-1, with 7 bases aligning to TRBD1. V lost 6 bases to trimming and J lost 3 bases; unmatched junction nucleotides: 7. The CDR3 covers 14 residues. CDR1 and CDR2 from the germline V gene are KGHSH and LQKENI. CDR3 coding DNA: TGTGCCAGCTCGCTGGGACAGCGAGACACTGAAGCTTTCTTT. Its protein product is CASSLGQRDTEAFF.

The CDR3 nucleotides read TGTGCCAGCGACAAGTCTGGAAACACCATATATTTT. Translation: CASDKSGNTIYF. The gene calls are TRBV12-3 or TRBV12-4 and TRBJ1-3; D remains ambiguous. Deletions cut 8 bases from V and 1 base from J, with 6 bases between. This CDR3 contains 12 residues.

For this clone: Other DNA sequences in the same sample also yield this CDR3. J is TRBJ1-5 and V is TRBV29-1; 7 nucleotides match TRBD1. Losses at the gene ends were 5 bases for V and 4 bases for J; bases not matched to a gene: 5. Germline V gene lookup returns CDR1 SQVTM and CDR2 ANQGSEA. The CDR3 runs to 13 residues. The DNA for the CDR3 is TGCAGCGTTTGGGCAGGGGGGAATCAGCCCCAGCATTTT. Encoded protein: CSVWAGGNQPQHF.

The gene calls are TRBV27 and TRBJ2-3, with D possibly TRBD2 on 6 matching bases. Deletions cut 5 bases from V and 2 bases from J, with 17 bases between. This CDR3 has 16 residues. Germline CDR1 MNHEY, CDR2 SMNVEV (reference sequence). DNA for the CDR3: TGTGCCAGCAGTCCCCTAGGGGCGGGACTCACAGATACGCAGTATTTT. Translated: CASSPLGAGLTDTQYF.

The V gene is TRBV10-3, the J gene TRBJ1-2, with TRBD1 as a possible D gene (5 bases). Germline CDR1 ENHRY, CDR2 SYGVKD. The germline V and J ends were trimmed by 1 base and 8 bases, with 17 bases remaining between them. This CDR3 has 15 residues. CDR3 sequence (DNA): TGTGCCATCAGTGAGTATGGGGCAACCCCGCCCGGCTACACCTTC. It specifies CAISEYGATPPGYTF.

The rearrangement uses TRBV10-2 and TRBJ2-2; perhaps TRBD1 as D (6 bases). Germline CDR1 and CDR2: WSHSY and SAAADI. CDR3 size: 16 residues. V lost 5 bases to trimming and J lost 0 bases, with 13 bases between them. CDR3 amino acids: CASSRGQFANTGELFF. CDR3 sequence (DNA): TGCGCCAGCAGTCGCGGACAGTTCGCGAACACCGGGGAGCTGTTTTTT.

This sequence joins TRBV20-1 and TRBJ2-2; 10 bases match TRBD1. With 3 bases clipped from V and 5 bases from J, the junction kept 3 bases outside the gene matches. This CDR3 is built from 14 residues. Germline-derived CDR1 and CDR2 are DFQATT and SNEGSKA (reference sequence). CDR3 sequence: CSASSGQGTGELFF. In DNA form, the CDR3 reads TGCAGTGCTAGTTCGGGACAGGGGACCGGGGAGCTGTTTTTT.

The chain combines TRBV11-2 with TRBJ1-4; 7 positions match TRBD1. CDR1 is SGHAT, CDR2 FQNNGV, per germline. CDR3 length: 18 residues. J was trimmed by 4 bases and V by 1 base; bases with no gene match: 12. The CDR3 here is CASSLAQPTGAHNEKLFF. The CDR3 bases are TGTGCCAGCAGCTTAGCCCAACCCACAGGGGCGCATAATGAAAAACTGTTTTTT.